This T cell receptor (beta chain) emerged from a study of cytomegalovirus exposure and HLA in healthy donors. Study-level results: Within a later analysis, the majority of CMV-associated TCR beta chains appeared HLA-restricted.

PCR was performed using 60 Vbeta and 13 Jbeta primers. This table comes from immunoSEQ multiplex PCR, and its TCRdb copy is limited to in-frame clones, with some not included. Of 200,000 to 250,000 clones listed, over 65% are singletons. Note on this clone: Its antigen is unidentified.

V lost 1 base and J 1 base, leaving 9 bases between the germline ends. The CDR3 has 15 amino acids. From germline, CDR1 is SGHTA and CDR2 FQGNSA. The specimen sequenced was PBMCs. The sequence came from a woman aged 60-70 years in good health and CMV-seropositive. The V call is TRBV7-2, the J call TRBJ2-3, with D maybe TRBD2 (6 bases). This chain's CDR3 is CASSLGLGGTDTQYF. CDR3 nucleotides: TGTGCCAGCAGCTTAGGACTAGGAGGCACAGATACGCAGTATTTT.